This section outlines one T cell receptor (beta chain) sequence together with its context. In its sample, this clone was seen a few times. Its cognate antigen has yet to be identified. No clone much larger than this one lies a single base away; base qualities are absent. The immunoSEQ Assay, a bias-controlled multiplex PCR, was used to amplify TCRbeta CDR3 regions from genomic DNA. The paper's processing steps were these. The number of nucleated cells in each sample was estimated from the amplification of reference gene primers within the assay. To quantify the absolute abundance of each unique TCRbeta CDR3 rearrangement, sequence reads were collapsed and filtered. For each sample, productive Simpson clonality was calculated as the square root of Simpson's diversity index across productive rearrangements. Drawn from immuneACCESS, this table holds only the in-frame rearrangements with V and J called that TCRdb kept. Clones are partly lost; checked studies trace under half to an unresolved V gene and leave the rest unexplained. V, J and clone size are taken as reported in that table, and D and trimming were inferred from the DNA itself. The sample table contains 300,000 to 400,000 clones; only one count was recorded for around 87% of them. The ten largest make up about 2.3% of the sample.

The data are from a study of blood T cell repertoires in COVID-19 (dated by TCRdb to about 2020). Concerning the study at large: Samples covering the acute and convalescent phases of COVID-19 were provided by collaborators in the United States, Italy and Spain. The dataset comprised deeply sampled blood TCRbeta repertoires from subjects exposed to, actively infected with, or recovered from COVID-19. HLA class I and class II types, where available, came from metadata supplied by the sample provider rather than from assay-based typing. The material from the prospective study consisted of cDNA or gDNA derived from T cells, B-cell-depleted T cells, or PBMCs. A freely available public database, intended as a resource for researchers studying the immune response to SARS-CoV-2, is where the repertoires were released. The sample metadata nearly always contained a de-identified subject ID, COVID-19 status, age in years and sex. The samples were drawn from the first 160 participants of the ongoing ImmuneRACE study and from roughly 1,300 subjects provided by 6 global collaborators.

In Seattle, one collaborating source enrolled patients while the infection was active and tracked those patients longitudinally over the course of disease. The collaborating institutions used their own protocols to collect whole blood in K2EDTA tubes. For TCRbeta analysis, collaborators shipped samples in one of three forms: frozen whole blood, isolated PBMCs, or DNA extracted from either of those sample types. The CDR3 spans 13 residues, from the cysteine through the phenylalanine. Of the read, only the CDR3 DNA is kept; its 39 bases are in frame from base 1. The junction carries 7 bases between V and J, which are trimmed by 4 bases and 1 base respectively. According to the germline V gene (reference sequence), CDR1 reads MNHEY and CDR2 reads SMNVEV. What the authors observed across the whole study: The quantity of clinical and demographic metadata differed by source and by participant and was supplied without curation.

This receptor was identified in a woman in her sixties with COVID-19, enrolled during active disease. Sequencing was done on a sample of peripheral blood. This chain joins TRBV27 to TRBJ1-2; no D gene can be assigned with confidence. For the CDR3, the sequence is CASSSTGNYGYTF. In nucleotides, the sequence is TGTGCCAGCAGTTCTACGGGTAACTATGGCTACACCTTC.